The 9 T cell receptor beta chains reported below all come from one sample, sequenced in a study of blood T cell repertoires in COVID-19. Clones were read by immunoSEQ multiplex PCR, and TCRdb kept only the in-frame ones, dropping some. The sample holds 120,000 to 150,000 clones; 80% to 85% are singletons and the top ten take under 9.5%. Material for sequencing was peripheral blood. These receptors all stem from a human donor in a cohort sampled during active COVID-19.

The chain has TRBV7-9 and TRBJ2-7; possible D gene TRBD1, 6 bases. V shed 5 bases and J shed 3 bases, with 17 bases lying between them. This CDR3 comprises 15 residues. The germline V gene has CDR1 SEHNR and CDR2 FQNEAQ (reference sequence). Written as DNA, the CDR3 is TGTGCCAGCAGCCCTATAGGGACACCCGTCTACGAGCAGTACTTC. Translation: CASSPIGTPVYEQYF.

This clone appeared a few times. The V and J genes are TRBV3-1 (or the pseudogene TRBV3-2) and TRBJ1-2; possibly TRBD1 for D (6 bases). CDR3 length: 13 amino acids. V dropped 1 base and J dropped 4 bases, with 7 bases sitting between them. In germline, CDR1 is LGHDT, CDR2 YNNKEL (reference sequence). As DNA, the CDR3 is TGTGCCAGCAGCCAAGGGACAGCCTATGGCTACACCTTC. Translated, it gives CASSQGTAYGYTF.

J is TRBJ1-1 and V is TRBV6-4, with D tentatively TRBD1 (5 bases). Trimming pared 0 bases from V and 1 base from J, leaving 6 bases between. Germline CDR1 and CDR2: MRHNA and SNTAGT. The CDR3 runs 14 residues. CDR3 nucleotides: TGTGCCAGCAGTGACTCGACAGAGAACACTGAAGCTTTCTTT. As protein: CASSDSTENTEAFF.

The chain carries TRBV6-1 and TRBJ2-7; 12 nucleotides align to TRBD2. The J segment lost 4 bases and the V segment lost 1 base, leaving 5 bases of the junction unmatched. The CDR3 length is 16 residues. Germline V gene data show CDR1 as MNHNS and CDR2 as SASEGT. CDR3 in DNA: TGTGCCAGCAGTGAAGGGCCTAGCGGGGGGGTTTACGAGCAGTACTTC. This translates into CASSEGPSGGVYEQYF.

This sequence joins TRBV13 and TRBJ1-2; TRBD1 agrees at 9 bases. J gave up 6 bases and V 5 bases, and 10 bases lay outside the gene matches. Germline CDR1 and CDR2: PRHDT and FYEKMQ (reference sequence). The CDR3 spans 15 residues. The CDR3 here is CASSKLDRGFDGYTF. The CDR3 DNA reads TGTGCCAGCAGCAAACTGGACAGGGGTTTCGATGGCTACACCTTC. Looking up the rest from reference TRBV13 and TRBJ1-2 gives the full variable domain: AAGVIQSPRHLIKEKRETATLKCYPIPRHDTVYWYQQGPGQDPQFLISFYEKMQSDKGSIPDRFSAQQFSDYHSELNMSSLELGDSALYFCASSKLDRGFDGYTFGSGTRLTVV.

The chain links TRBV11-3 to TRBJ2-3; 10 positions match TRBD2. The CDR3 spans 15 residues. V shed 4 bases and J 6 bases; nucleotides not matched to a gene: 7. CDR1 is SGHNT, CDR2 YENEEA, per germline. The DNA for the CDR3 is TGTGCCAGCAGCTCCCAGGGACTAGCGTTGGATACGCAGTATTTT. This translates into CASSSQGLALDTQYF.

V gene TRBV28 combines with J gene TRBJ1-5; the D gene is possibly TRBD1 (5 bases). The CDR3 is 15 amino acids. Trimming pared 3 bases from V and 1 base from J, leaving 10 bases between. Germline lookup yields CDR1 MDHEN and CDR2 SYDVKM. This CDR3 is CASSLGGGSNQPQHF. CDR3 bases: TGTGCCAGCAGTTTGGGCGGGGGAAGCAATCAGCCCCAGCATTTT.

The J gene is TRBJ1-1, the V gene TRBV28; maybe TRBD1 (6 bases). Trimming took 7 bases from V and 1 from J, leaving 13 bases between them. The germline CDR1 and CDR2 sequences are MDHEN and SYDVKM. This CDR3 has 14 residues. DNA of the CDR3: TGTGCCAGCAAGGGGGACATCGGGAACACTGAAGCTTTCTTT. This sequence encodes CASKGDIGNTEAFF.

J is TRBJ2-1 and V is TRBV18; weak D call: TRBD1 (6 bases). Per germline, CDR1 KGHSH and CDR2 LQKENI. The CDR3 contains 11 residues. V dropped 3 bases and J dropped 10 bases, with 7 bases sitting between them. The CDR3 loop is CASSPDREQFF. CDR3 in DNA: TGTGCCAGCTCACCGGACAGAGAGCAGTTCTTC.